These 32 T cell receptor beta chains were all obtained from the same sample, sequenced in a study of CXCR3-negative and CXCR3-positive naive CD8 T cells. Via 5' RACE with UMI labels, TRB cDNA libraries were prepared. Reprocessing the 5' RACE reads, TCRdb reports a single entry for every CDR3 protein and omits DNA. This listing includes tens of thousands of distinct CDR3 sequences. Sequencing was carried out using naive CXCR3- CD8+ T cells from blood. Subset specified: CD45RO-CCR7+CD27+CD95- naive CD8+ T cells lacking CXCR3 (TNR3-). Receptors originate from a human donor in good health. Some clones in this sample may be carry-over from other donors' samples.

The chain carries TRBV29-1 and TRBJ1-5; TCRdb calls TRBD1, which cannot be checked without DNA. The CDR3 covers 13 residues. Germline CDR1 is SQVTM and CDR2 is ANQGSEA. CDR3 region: CSVGTGGNQPQHF.

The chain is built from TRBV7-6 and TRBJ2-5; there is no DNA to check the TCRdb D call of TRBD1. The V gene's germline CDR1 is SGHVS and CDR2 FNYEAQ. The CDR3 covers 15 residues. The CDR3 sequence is CASSLASSPGETQYF.

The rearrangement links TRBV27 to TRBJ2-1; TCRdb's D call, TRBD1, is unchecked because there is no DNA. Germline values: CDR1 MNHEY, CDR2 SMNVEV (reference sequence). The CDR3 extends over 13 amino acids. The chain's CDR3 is CASSWTARNEQFF.

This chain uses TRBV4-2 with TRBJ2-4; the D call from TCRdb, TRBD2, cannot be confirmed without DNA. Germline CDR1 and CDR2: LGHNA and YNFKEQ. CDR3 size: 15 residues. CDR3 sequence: CASSQEGGLDLIQYF.

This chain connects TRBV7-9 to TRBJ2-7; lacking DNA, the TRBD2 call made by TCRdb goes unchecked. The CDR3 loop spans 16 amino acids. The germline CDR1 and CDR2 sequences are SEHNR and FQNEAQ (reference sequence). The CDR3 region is CASSLHTGTSGYEQYF.

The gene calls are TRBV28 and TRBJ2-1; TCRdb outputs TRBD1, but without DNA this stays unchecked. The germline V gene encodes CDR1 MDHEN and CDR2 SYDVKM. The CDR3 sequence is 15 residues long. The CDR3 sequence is CASSSRGVRAYEQFF.

The CDR3 loop is CASSQDVQDSYNSPLHF. The V and J genes are TRBV4-3 and TRBJ1-6. The germline CDR1 and CDR2 sequences are LGHNA and YSLEER. CDR3 size: 17 residues.

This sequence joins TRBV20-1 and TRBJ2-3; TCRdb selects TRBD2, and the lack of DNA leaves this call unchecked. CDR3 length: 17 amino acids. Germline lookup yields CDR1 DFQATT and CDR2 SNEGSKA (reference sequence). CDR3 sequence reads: CSADSNALTREADTQYF.

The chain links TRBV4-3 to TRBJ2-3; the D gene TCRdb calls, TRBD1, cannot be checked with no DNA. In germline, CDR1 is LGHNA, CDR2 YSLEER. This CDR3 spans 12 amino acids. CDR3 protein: CASSQGQGTQYF.

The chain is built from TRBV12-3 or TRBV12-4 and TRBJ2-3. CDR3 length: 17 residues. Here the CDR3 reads CASSLLLFVDGTDTQYF.

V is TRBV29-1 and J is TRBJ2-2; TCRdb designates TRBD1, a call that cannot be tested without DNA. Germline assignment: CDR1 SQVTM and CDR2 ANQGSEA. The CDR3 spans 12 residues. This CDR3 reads CSVTPGAGELFF.

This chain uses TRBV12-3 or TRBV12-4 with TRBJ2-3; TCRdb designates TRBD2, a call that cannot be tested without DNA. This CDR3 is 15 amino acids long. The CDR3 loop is CASSWTSSSTDTQYF.

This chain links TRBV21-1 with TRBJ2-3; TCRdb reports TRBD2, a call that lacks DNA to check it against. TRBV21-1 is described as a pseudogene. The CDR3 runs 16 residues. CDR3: CASSYYRGGQQDTQYF.

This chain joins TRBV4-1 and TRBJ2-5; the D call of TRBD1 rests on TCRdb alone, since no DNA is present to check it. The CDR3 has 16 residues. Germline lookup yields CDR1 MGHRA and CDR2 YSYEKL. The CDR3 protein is CASSQGVRTRGETQYF.

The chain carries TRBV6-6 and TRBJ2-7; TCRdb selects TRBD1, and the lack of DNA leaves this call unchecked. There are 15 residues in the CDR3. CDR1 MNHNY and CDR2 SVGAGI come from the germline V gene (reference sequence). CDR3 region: CASSTYWDRSYEQYF.

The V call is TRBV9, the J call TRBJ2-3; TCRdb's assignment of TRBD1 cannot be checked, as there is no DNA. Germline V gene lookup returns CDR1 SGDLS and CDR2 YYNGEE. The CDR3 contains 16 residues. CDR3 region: CASSGQGAHPTDTQYF.

The CDR3: CASSYFTGGWNEQFF. This rearrangement joins TRBV5-6 to TRBJ2-1; TCRdb names TRBD1, which stays unverified in the absence of DNA. Germline V CDR1 and CDR2: SGHDT, YYEEEE. This CDR3 contains 15 residues. Using reference TRBV5-6 and TRBJ2-1 for the parts outside the CDR3, the full variable domain is DAGVTQSPTHLIKTRGQQVTLRCSPKSGHDTVSWYQQALGQGPQFIFQYYEEEERQRGNFPDRFSGHQFPNYSSELNVNALLLGDSALYLCASSYFTGGWNEQFFGPGTRLTVL.

The CDR3 sequence: CASSLVGSSYNEQFF. The rearrangement joins TRBV28 to TRBJ2-1. The germline CDR1 and CDR2 sequences are MDHEN and SYDVKM. The CDR3 sequence is 15 residues long.

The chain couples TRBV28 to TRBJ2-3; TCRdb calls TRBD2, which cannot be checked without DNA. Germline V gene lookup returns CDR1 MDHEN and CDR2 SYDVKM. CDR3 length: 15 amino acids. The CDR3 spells CASIFLGGIGDTQYF.

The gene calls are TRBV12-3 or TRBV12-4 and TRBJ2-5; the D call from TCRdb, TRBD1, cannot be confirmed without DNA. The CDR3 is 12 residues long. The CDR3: CASSPVGETQYF.

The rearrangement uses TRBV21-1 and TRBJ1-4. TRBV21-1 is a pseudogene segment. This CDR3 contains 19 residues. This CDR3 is CASSKFPAGGIRTNEKLFF.

The CDR3 region is CAIGLAGLPNEQFF. The J gene is TRBJ2-1, the V gene TRBV10-3; TCRdb selects TRBD2, and the lack of DNA leaves this call unchecked. Germline V gene data show CDR1 as ENHRY and CDR2 as SYGVKD. The CDR3 runs to 14 residues.

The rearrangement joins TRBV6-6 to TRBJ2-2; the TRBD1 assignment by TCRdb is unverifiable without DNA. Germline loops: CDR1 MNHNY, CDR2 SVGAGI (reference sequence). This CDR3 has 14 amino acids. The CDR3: CASSSGGDTGELFF.

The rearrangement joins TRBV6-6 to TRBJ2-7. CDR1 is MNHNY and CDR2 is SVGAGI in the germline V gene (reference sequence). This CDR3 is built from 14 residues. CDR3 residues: CASSYSVEIYEQYF.

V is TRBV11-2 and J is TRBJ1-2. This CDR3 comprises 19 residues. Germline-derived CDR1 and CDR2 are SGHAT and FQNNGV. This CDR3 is CASSFAMGLDGDPNYGYTF.

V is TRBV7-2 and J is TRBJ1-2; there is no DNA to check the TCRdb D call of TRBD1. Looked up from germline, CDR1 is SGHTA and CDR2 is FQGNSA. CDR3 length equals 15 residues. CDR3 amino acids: CASSPGPGPLRGYTF.

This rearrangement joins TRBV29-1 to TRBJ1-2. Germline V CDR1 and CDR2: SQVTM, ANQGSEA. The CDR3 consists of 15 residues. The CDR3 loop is CSVEDGEGALYGYTF.

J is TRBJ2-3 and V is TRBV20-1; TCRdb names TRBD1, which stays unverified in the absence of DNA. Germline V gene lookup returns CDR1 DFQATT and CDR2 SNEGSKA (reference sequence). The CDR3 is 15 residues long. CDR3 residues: CSAPSLGSGAGTQYF.

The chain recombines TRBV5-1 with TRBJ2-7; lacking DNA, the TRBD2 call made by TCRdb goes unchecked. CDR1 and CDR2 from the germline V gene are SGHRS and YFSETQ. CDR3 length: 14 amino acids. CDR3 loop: CASSFPGPSYEQYF.

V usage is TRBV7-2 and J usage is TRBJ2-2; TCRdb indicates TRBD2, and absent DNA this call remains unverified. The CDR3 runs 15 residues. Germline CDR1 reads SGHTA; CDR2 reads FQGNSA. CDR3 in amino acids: CASSFWGGGTGELFF. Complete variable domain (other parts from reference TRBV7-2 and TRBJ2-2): GAGVSQSPSNKVTEKGKDVELRCDPISGHTALYWYRQSLGQGLEFLIYFQGNSAPDKSGLPSDRFSAERTGGSVSTLTIQRTQQEDSAVYLCASSFWGGGTGELFFGEGSRLTVL.

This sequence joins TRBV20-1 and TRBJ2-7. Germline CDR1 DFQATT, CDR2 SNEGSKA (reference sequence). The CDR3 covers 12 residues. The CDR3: CSAAWILYEQYF.

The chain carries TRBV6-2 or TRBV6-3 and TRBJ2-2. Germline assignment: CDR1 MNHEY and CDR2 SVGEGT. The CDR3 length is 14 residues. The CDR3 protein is CASSYSGFSGELFF.